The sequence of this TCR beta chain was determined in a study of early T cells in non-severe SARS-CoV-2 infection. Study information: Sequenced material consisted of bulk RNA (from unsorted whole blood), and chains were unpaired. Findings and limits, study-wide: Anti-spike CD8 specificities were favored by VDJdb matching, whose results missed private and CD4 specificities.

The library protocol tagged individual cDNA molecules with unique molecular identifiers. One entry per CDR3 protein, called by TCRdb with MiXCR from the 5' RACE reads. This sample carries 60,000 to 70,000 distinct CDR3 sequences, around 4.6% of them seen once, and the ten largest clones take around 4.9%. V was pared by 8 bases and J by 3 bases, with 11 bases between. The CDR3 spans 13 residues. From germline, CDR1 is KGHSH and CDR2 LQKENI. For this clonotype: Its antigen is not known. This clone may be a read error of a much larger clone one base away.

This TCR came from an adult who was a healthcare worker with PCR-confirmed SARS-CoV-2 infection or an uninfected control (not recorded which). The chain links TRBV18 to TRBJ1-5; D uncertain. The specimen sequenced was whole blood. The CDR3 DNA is TGTGCCAGCAGGGAAACCCACAATCAGCCCCAGCATTTT. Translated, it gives CASRETHNQPQHF.